This TCR beta chain was found in a study of blood T cell repertoires in COVID-19. The CDR3 spans 14 residues. The J segment lost 7 bases and the V segment lost 4 bases, leaving 1 base of the junction unmatched. Germline CDR1 and CDR2: MNHEY and SMNVEV (reference sequence). Profiled with immunoSEQ multiplex PCR; TCRdb holds only in-frame clones, not every one. In the table there are some 290,000 clones, roughly 90% of which are singletons. This clone appeared a single time. J is TRBJ2-1 and V is TRBV27; 13 nucleotides align to TRBD2. Sequenced material: PBMCs or T cells enriched from blood (not recorded which). This clonotype was sampled from a woman in her twenties or thirties who had recovered from COVID-19. Here the CDR3 reads CASSWTSGRNEQFF. CDR3 DNA sequence: TGTGCCAGCAGTTGGACTAGCGGGAGAAATGAGCAGTTCTTC.